Each of the 17 T cell receptor beta chains below was sequenced from the same sample in a study of T cell changes during pregnancy in multiple sclerosis. Sequencing was performed with immunoSEQ multiplex PCR; in TCRdb, only in-frame clones are kept and a portion is missing. This sample carries around 80,000 clones, 92% of them seen once, and the ten largest clones take 2% to 3%. The sample was peripheral blood, taken before pregnancy. Source of these receptors: a female donor with multiple sclerosis, enrolled in a pregnancy study.

This clone was observed a single time. The chain combines TRBV6-5 with TRBJ2-1, with 7 bases fitting TRBD2. Germline values: CDR1 MNHEY, CDR2 SVGAGI. V trimming: 0 bases; J trimming: 8 bases; junction bases outside the gene matches: 7. The CDR3 is 15 amino acids. The CDR3 region has the DNA TGTGCCAGCAGTTACTCGGGAGGGCCTATGGATGAGCAGTTCTTC. Translated: CASSYSGGPMDEQFF.

This clone was seen just once. This sequence joins TRBV7-8 and TRBJ2-6, with D possibly being TRBD1 (6 bases). With 1 base removed from V and 0 bases from J, the gap between germline ends came to 10 bases. This CDR3 is built from 17 residues. Looked up from germline, CDR1 is SGHVS and CDR2 is FQNEAQ. The CDR3 loop is CASSLGGHLSGANVLTF. For the CDR3, the DNA is TGTGCCAGCAGCTTAGGGGGACACCTCTCTGGGGCCAACGTCCTGACTTTC.

This clone appeared a single time. V is TRBV28 and J is TRBJ2-1; the match to TRBD2 covers 7 bases. CDR3 size: 15 residues. CDR1 is MDHEN, CDR2 SYDVKM, per germline. V was clipped by 7 bases and J by 7 bases; unmatched bases: 13. This CDR3 reads CASKVGGRTENEQFF. CDR3 bases: TGTGCCAGCAAAGTTGGCGGGAGAACGGAGAATGAGCAGTTCTTC.

The chain employs TRBV29-1 and TRBJ2-5; no definite D call. Germline lookup yields CDR1 SQVTM and CDR2 ANQGSEA. V dropped 4 bases and J dropped 5 bases, with 8 bases sitting between them. This CDR3 is 11 amino acids long. CDR3 sequence: CSVVDGETQYF. Here the CDR3 DNA reads TGCAGCGTTGTAGACGGGGAGACCCAGTACTTC.

The chain couples TRBV6-1 to TRBJ1-5; D is ambiguous. The V gene lost 3 bases and the J gene lost 2 bases, with 8 bases spanning the gap. Germline values: CDR1 MNHNS, CDR2 SASEGT. The CDR3 has 14 amino acids. In nucleotides, the CDR3 is TGTGCCAGCAGTGATGGCGGGGGCAATCAGCCCCAGCATTTT. Amino acids: CASSDGGGNQPQHF.

V usage is TRBV27 and J usage is TRBJ2-1, with 9 bases matching TRBD2. CDR1 is MNHEY, CDR2 SMNVEV, per germline (reference sequence). The CDR3 runs 14 residues. The ends lost 8 bases at V and 2 bases at J; junction bases unmatched: 4. CDR3 amino acids: CASWSSGTYNEQFF. The CDR3 DNA reads as TGTGCCAGCTGGTCTAGCGGGACCTACAATGAGCAGTTCTTC.

The V call is TRBV20-1, the J call TRBJ2-3; tentative D call: TRBD2 (5 bases). Germline V lookup: CDR1 DFQATT, CDR2 SNEGSKA (reference sequence). CDR3 length: 11 amino acids. Trimming stripped 2 bases from V and 7 bases from J, with 7 bases between. The CDR3, as DNA: TGCAGTGCTAGATTCGGGAATACGCAGTATTTT. Its translation is CSARFGNTQYF.

The chain recombines TRBV4-2 with TRBJ1-2; D not resolved. Between the trimmed V and J ends, which lost 4 bases and 2 bases, there was a span of 23 bases. The CDR3 extends over 18 amino acids. In germline, CDR1 is LGHNA, CDR2 YNFKEQ. The CDR3 spells CASSPSVGYRTENYGYTF. The DNA of the CDR3 is TGTGCCAGCAGCCCATCGGTGGGTTATCGTACAGAAAACTATGGCTACACCTTC.

The chain employs TRBV5-1 and TRBJ1-4, with TRBD1 matching over 7 bases. Losses at the gene ends were 0 bases for V and 6 bases for J; bases not matched to a gene: 2. Germline V lookup: CDR1 SGHRS, CDR2 YFSETQ. The CDR3 covers 14 residues. CDR3 DNA sequence: TGCGCCAGCAGCTTGGTTCAGGGGGATGAAAAACTGTTTTTT. This encodes CASSLVQGDEKLFF.

This chain links TRBV10-2 with TRBJ2-7, with D possibly matching TRBD2 (6 bases). This CDR3 comprises 15 residues. V lost 9 bases to trimming and J lost 2 bases, with 20 bases between them. The germline V gene has CDR1 WSHSY and CDR2 SAAADI. The CDR3 protein is CASGSPGLQAYEQYF. The CDR3 DNA reads TGCGCCAGTGGTTCGCCGGGACTGCAAGCCTACGAGCAGTACTTC.

The chain couples TRBV7-8 to TRBJ2-7; 12 nucleotides line up with TRBD2. After removal of 7 bases from V and 0 bases from J, the junction contained 1 base not matched to a gene. There are 14 residues in the CDR3. The V gene's germline CDR1 is SGHVS and CDR2 FQNEAQ. This CDR3 is CASKTSGSSYEQYF. Written as DNA, the CDR3 is TGTGCCAGCAAGACTAGCGGGAGCTCCTACGAGCAGTACTTC.

The rearrangement joins TRBV19 to TRBJ2-5; 9 bases fit TRBD2. This CDR3 contains 16 residues. V dropped 7 bases and J dropped 5; count of bases not matched to a gene: 14. Germline-derived CDR1 and CDR2 are LNHDA and SQIVND (reference sequence). This CDR3 is CASTKRIASGEETQYF. CDR3 coding DNA: TGTGCCAGTACCAAAAGGATTGCTAGCGGGGAGGAGACCCAGTACTTC.

CDR3 region: CASSDGQGYGELFF. As DNA, the CDR3 is TGTGCCAGCAGTGATGGACAGGGATACGGGGAGCTGTTTTTT. The chain carries TRBV2 and TRBJ2-2; 8 bases line up with TRBD1. Germline V lookup: CDR1 SNHLY, CDR2 FYNNEI. J gave up 7 bases and V 3 bases, and 4 bases lay outside the gene matches. CDR3 length: 14 amino acids.

This clone was picked up one time. This chain connects TRBV19 to TRBJ2-1, with 7 bases matching TRBD2. Trimming at V came to 7 bases and at J to 7 bases, leaving 4 bases not matched to a gene. Germline V lookup: CDR1 LNHDA, CDR2 SQIVND (reference sequence). The CDR3 totals 12 residues. CDR3 in amino acids: CASNWGGNEQFF. The CDR3 nucleotides read TGTGCCAGTAACTGGGGAGGGAATGAGCAGTTCTTC.

This chain joins TRBV7-6 and TRBJ2-1; 12 nucleotides match TRBD2. The ends lost 6 bases at V and 5 bases at J; junction bases unmatched: 8. The V gene's germline CDR1 is SGHVS and CDR2 FNYEAQ. CDR3 size: 16 residues. For the CDR3, the DNA is TGTGCCAGCAGTTTCCTAGCGGGAGGGCCGGACAATGAGCAGTTCTTC. It is translated as CASSFLAGGPDNEQFF.

V and J are TRBV2 and TRBJ2-4; 7 bases align to TRBD2. J was trimmed by 6 bases and V by 9 bases; bases with no gene match: 5. This CDR3 comprises 12 residues. CDR1 SNHLY and CDR2 FYNNEI come from the germline V gene. The CDR3 protein is CARRGDGNIQYF. In DNA form, the CDR3 reads TGTGCCAGACGGGGGGATGGAAACATTCAGTACTTC.

J is TRBJ2-7 and V is TRBV6-1, with a weak D call TRBD2 (6 bases). The CDR3 loop spans 16 amino acids. V was trimmed by 2 bases and J by 2 bases, leaving 16 bases between them. Germline V gene sequence: CDR1 MNHNS, CDR2 SASEGT. The CDR3 is CASSEIGAGPAYEQYF. CDR3 coding DNA: TGTGCCAGCAGTGAAATCGGTGCGGGACCCGCCTACGAGCAGTACTTC.